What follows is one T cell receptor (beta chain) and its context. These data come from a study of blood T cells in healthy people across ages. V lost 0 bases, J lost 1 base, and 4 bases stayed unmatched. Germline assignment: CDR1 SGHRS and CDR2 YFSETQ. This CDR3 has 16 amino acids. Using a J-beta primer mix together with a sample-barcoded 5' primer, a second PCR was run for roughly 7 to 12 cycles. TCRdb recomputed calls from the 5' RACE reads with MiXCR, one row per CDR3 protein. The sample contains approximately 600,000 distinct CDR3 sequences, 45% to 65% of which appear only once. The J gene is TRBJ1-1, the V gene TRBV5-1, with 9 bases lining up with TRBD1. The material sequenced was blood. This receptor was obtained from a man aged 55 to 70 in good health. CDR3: CASSLAQGQGNTEAFF. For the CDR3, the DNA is TGCGCCAGCAGCTTGGCCCAGGGACAGGGGAACACTGAAGCTTTCTTT.